These 12 T cell receptor beta chains were sequenced from one sample in a study of T-cell memory formation after mild COVID-19. TCRdb used MiXCR to reprocess the 5' RACE reads, holding one entry per CDR3 protein. Counted here are about 210,000 distinct CDR3 sequences, approximately 30% occurring once; the ten biggest clones make up over 9.5%. Sample: PBMCs or a T cell subset sorted from them (not recorded which). The receptors derive from an adult woman who had mild COVID-19 (a few samples of this study predate the infection). Cell type and time point are not known.

The chain uses TRBV7-9 and TRBJ2-3; D ambiguous. Germline CDR1 is SEHNR and CDR2 is FQNEAQ (reference sequence). The germline V and J ends were trimmed by 1 base and 5 bases, with 10 bases remaining between them. The CDR3 length is 14 residues. CDR3 region: CASSLVLGGDTQYF. CDR3 DNA sequence: TGTGCCAGCAGCTTAGTCCTAGGCGGAGATACGCAGTATTTT.

This clonotype was seen only a few times. The chain uses TRBV7-8 and TRBJ2-1; D is ambiguous. V lost 2 bases to trimming and J lost 0 bases, with 11 bases between them. The CDR3 is 16 amino acids. CDR1 SGHVS and CDR2 FQNEAQ come from the germline V gene. CDR3 in DNA: TGTGCCAGCAGCTTATTCGATTACCACTCCTACAATGAGCAGTTCTTC. Translating gives CASSLFDYHSYNEQFF.

In its sample, this clonotype was seen a few times. This chain joins TRBV5-1 and TRBJ2-3; no firm D call. Germline CDR1 reads SGHRS; CDR2 reads YFSETQ. V was pared by 4 bases and J by 1 base, with 7 bases between. The CDR3 totals 13 residues. In nucleotides, the CDR3 is TGCGCCAGCAGCGATACGGGCACAGATACGCAGTATTTT. It yields the protein CASSDTGTDTQYF.

The chain combines TRBV5-1 with TRBJ2-5; D is possibly TRBD1 or TRBD2 (5 bases each). Germline CDR1 SGHRS, CDR2 YFSETQ. Trimming left V 0 bases short and J 4 bases short, with 16 bases between. This CDR3 has 16 residues. The CDR3 here is CASSLGPSGPLETQYF. Here the CDR3 DNA reads TGCGCCAGCAGCTTGGGGCCCTCGGGGCCCTTAGAGACCCAGTACTTC.

This chain uses TRBV20-1 with TRBJ2-7; unclear D gene. The germline CDR1 and CDR2 sequences are DFQATT and SNEGSKA (reference sequence). V was shortened by 0 bases and J by 1 base, with 13 bases between the two germline ends. This CDR3 comprises 15 residues. The CDR3 region is CSARDSATASYEQYF. CDR3 nucleotide sequence: TGCAGTGCTAGAGATTCGGCGACTGCTTCCTACGAGCAGTACTTC.

This clonotype was recorded a few times. The chain carries TRBV2 and TRBJ2-5, with 11 bases that match TRBD1. This CDR3 has 16 amino acids. V gave up 4 bases and J gave up 5 bases; unmatched junction bases: 9. The germline V gene has CDR1 SNHLY and CDR2 FYNNEI. CDR3 protein: CASSVSRTGGGETQYF. Written as DNA, the CDR3 is TGTGCCAGCAGTGTATCAAGGACAGGGGGCGGCGAGACCCAGTACTTC.

This clonotype was observed a few times. The V gene is TRBV20-1, the J gene TRBJ2-3; the D is unclear. The V end lost 3 bases, the J end lost 8 bases, and 18 bases lay between the germline ends. This CDR3 spans 14 amino acids. Germline V lookup: CDR1 DFQATT, CDR2 SNEGSKA (reference sequence). CDR3 nucleotides: TGCAGTGCTAGTCCCCCTTTACCGGTCGTTACGCAGTATTTT. It codes for CSASPPLPVVTQYF.

J is TRBJ1-4 and V is TRBV12-3 or TRBV12-4; possibly TRBD1 for D (5 bases). The CDR3 runs 12 residues. Trimming shortened V by 8 bases and J by 7 bases, and 11 bases separated the two germline ends. The CDR3 sequence is CASSRGFEKLFF. CDR3 nucleotide sequence: TGTGCCAGCTCTCGGGGGTTTGAAAAACTGTTTTTT.

V gene TRBV20-1 combines with J gene TRBJ2-1; TRBD2 aligns across 11 bases. This CDR3 comprises 15 residues. J was trimmed by 4 bases and V by 6 bases; bases with no gene match: 8. From germline, CDR1 is DFQATT and CDR2 SNEGSKA (reference sequence). DNA for the CDR3: TGCAGTGCCGTCCAACTAGCGGGAGTTTACAATGAGCAGTTCTTC. Protein: CSAVQLAGVYNEQFF.

V gene TRBV2 combines with J gene TRBJ1-1, with 9 bases fitting TRBD1. V lost 6 bases, J lost 5 bases, and 13 bases stayed unmatched. Germline loops: CDR1 SNHLY, CDR2 FYNNEI. The CDR3 spans 16 residues. The CDR3 is CASRYPQGARGTEAFF. CDR3 nucleotides: TGTGCCAGCAGATACCCACAGGGGGCGAGAGGAACTGAAGCTTTCTTT. Variable domain in full (rest from reference TRBV2 and TRBJ1-1): EPEVTQTPSHQVTQMGQEVILRCVPISNHLYFYWYRQILGQKVEFLVSFYNNEISEKSEIFDDQFSVERPDGSNFTLKIRSTKLEDSAMYFCASRYPQGARGTEAFFGQGTRLTVV.

There are a few counts of this clonotype. This chain links TRBV20-1 with TRBJ2-7; D unclear. This CDR3 has 12 residues. CDR1 is DFQATT, CDR2 SNEGSKA, per germline (reference sequence). Trimming left V 1 base short and J 3 bases short, with 7 bases between. The CDR3 protein is CSARGRNYEQYF. The CDR3 coding sequence is TGCAGTGCTAGAGGGCGAAACTACGAGCAGTACTTC.

This clonotype was found a few times. The CDR3, as DNA: TGTGCCAGCAGTTACAGCCGCGACAGGGGAGAGGATGGCTACACCTTC. It encodes CASSYSRDRGEDGYTF. The chain has TRBV6-5 and TRBJ1-2; 8 bases agree with TRBD1. Germline V gives CDR1 MNHEY, CDR2 SVGAGI. CDR3 length equals 16 residues. V trimming: 2 bases; J trimming: 6 bases; junction bases outside the gene matches: 11.